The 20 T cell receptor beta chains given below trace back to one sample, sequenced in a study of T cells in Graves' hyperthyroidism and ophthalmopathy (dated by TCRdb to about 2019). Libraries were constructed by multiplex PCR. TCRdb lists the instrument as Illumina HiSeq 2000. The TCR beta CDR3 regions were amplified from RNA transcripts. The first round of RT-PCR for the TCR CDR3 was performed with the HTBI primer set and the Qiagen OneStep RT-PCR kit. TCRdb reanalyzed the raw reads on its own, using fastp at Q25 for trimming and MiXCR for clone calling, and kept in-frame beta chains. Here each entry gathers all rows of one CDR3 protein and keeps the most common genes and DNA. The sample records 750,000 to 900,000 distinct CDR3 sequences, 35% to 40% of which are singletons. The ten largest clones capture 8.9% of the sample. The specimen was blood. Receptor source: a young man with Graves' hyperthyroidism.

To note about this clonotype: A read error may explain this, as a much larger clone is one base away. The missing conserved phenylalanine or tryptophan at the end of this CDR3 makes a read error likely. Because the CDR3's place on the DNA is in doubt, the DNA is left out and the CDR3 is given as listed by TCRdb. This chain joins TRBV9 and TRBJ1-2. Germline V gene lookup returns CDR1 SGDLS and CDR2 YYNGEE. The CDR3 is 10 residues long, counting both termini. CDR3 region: CASSFPNLKT.

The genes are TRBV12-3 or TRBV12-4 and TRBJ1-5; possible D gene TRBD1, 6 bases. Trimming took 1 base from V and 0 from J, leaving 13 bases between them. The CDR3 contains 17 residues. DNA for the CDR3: TGTGCCAGCAGTTTAGTGGGGCGGGGGGCTAGCAATCAGCCCCAGCATTTT. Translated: CASSLVGRGASNQPQHF.

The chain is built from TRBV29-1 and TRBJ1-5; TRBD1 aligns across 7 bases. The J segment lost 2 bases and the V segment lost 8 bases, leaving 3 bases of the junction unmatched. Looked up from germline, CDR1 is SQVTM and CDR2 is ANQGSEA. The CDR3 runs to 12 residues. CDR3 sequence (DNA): TGCAGCCCGGGGACAGGCAATCAGCCCCAGCATTTT. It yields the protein CSPGTGNQPQHF.

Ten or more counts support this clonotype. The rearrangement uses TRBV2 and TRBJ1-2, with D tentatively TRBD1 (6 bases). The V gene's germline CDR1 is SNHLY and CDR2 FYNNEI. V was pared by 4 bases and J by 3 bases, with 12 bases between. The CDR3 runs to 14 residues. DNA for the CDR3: TGTGCCAGCAGTGCACAGGGAAGCGACTATGGCTACACCTTC. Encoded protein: CASSAQGSDYGYTF.

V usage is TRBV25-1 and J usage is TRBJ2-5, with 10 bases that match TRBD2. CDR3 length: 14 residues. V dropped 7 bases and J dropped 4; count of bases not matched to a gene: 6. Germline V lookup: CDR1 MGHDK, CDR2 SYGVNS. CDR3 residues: CASIAGGLGETQYF. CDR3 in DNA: TGTGCCAGCATAGCGGGAGGACTAGGAGAGACCCAGTACTTC.

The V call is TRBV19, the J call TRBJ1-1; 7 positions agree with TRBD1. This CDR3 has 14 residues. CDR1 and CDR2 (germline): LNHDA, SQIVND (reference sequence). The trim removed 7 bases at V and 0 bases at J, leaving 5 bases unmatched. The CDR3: CASTKDRLNTEAFF. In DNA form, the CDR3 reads TGTGCCAGTACCAAGGACAGGCTGAACACTGAAGCTTTCTTT.

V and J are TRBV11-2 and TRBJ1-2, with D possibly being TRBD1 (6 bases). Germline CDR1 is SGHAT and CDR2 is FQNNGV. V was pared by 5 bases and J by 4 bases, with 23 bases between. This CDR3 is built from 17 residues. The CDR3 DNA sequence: TGTGCCAGCAGCCCTAGGGTTTCAGGGGCCCCACCCTATGGCTACACCTTC. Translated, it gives CASSPRVSGAPPYGYTF.

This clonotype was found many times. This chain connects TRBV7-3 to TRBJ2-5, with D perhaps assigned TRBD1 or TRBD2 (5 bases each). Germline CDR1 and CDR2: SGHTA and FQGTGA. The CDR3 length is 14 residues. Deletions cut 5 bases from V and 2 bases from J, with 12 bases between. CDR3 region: CASSPGTVQETQYF. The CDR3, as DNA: TGTGCCAGCAGCCCAGGGACGGTTCAAGAGACCCAGTACTTC.

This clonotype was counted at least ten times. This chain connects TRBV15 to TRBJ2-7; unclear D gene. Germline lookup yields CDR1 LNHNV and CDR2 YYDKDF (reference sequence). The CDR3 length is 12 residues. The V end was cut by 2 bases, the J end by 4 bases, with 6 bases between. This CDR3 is CATSRPFYEQYF. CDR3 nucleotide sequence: TGTGCCACCAGCAGACCGTTTTACGAGCAGTACTTC.

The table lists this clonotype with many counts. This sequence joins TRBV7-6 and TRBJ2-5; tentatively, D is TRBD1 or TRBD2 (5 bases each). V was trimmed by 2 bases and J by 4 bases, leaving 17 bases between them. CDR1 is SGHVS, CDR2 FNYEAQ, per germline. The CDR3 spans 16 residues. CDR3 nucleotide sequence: TGTGCCAGCAGCTTAAGTGTGCGGATTGGGGGAGAGACCCAGTACTTC. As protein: CASSLSVRIGGETQYF.

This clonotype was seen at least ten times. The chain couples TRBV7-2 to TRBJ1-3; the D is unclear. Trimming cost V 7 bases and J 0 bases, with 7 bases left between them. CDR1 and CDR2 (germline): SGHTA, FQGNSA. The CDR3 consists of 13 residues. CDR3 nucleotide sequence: TGTGCCAGCACCCCCGACTCTGGAAACACCATATATTTT. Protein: CASTPDSGNTIYF.

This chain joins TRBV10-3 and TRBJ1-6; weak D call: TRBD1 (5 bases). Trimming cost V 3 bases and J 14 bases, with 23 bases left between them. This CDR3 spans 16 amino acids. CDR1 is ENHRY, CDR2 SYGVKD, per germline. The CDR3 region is CAISDQNYRGATALHF. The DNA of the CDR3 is TGTGCCATCAGTGATCAAAATTACAGAGGGGCGACGGCCCTCCACTTT.

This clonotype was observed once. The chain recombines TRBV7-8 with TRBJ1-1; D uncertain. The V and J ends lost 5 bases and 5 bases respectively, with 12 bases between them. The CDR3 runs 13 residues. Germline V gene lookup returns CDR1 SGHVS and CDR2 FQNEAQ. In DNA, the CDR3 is TGTGCCAGCAGCCCATCACCCGGAACTGAAGCTTTCTTT. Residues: CASSPSPGTEAFF.

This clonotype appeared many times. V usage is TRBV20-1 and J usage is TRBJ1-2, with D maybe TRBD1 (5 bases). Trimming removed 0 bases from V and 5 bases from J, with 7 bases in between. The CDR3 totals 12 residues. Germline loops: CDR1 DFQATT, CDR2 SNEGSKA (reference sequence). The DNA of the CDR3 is TGCAGTGCTAGAGAGGGACCTTATGGCTACACCTTC. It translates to CSAREGPYGYTF.

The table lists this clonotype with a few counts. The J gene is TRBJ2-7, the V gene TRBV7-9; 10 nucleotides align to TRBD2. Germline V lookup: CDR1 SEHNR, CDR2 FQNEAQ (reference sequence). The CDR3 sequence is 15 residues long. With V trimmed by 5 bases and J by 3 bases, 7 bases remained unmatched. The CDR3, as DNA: TGTGCCAGCAGCCCAAGGACTAGCGGTCACTACGAGCAGTACTTC. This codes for CASSPRTSGHYEQYF.

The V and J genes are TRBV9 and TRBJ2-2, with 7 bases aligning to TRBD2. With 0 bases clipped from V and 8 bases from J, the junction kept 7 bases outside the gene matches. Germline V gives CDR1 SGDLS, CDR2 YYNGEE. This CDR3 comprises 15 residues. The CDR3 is CASSVAGGGGGELFF. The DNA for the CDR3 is TGTGCCAGCAGCGTAGCCGGCGGGGGAGGAGGGGAGCTGTTTTTT.

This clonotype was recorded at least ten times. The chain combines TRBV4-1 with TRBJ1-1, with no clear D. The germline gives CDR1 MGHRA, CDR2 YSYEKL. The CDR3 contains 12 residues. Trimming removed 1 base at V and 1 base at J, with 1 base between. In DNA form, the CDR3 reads TGCGCCAGCAGCCAAGGGAACACTGAAGCTTTCTTT. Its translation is CASSQGNTEAFF.

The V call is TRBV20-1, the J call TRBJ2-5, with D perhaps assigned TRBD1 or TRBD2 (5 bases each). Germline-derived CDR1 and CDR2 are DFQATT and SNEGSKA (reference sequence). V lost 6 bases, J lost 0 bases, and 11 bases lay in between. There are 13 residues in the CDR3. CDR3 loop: CSAPGRHQETQYF. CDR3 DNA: TGCAGTGCCCCGGGACGGCACCAAGAGACCCAGTACTTC.

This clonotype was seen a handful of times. This chain's CDR3 is CASSGKGLGPQHF. Here the CDR3 DNA reads TGTGCCAGTAGTGGGAAGGGGTTAGGGCCCCAGCATTTT. The V gene is TRBV19, the J gene TRBJ1-5; tentatively, D is TRBD1 (5 bases). Trimming took 5 bases from V and 9 from J, leaving 14 bases between them. Germline CDR1 and CDR2: LNHDA and SQIVND (reference sequence). This CDR3 comprises 13 residues.

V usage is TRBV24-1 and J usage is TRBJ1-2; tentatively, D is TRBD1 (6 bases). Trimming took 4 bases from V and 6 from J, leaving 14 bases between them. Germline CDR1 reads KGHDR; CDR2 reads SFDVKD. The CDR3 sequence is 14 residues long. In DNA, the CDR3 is TGTGCCACCAGTGAAGGGGAACAGGGTGATGGCTACACCTTC. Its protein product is CATSEGEQGDGYTF.